This entry lists 8 T cell receptor beta chains sequenced from one sample in a study of shared clonotypes between healthy human individuals. Produced via immunoSEQ multiplex PCR; TCRdb's table is partial and in-frame only. This sample has 740,000 or so clones; 73% occur once, and the top ten carry 1.5% to 2%. The source material was memory CD4+ T cells sorted from blood. The subset was: CD45RA-negative fraction. These receptors came from a woman between 25 and 40 years old in good health.

The rearrangement links TRBV5-1 to TRBJ1-1; D is unclear. V lost 0 bases and J 6 bases, leaving 15 bases between the germline ends. Germline CDR1 reads SGHRS; CDR2 reads YFSETQ. This CDR3 is built from 15 residues. This CDR3 is CASSLEPVSIAEAFF. CDR3 nucleotides: TGCGCCAGCAGCTTGGAACCGGTTAGTATTGCTGAAGCTTTCTTT.

The chain uses TRBV5-1 and TRBJ2-5, with 8 bases identical to TRBD1. The germline CDR1 and CDR2 sequences are SGHRS and YFSETQ. V lost 4 bases, J lost 10 bases, and 15 bases stayed unmatched. This CDR3 region has 15 residues. The CDR3 protein is CASSIDGQGRGNQYF. The CDR3 bases are TGCGCCAGCAGCATAGACGGACAGGGAAGGGGGAACCAGTACTTC.

The gene calls are TRBV19 and TRBJ2-7; TRBD2 matches 9 bases. The CDR3 spans 14 residues. Germline loops: CDR1 LNHDA, CDR2 SQIVND (reference sequence). The V and J ends lost 5 bases and 4 bases, in that order; junction bases with no gene match: 6. The DNA for the CDR3 is TGTGCCAGTAGTGGGAGTCTAGCGGGGTACGAGCAGTACTTC. Amino acids: CASSGSLAGYEQYF.

The gene calls are TRBV5-1 and TRBJ2-3; D is unclear. Germline V lookup: CDR1 SGHRS, CDR2 YFSETQ. The CDR3 is made up of 15 amino acids. Trimming cost V 5 bases and J 0 bases, with 13 bases left between them. CDR3 sequence (DNA): TGCGCCAGCAGACCGCCTGGGGTAAGCACAGATACGCAGTATTTT. Encoded protein: CASRPPGVSTDTQYF.

The chain carries TRBV28 and TRBJ2-3; 8 bases map to TRBD2. The V and J ends lost 6 bases and 10 bases, in that order; junction bases with no gene match: 9. This CDR3 contains 13 residues. Germline assignment: CDR1 MDHEN and CDR2 SYDVKM. The CDR3 DNA reads as TGTGCCAGCAGCAAAATTAGCGGGACTGCGCAGTATTTT. It codes for CASSKISGTAQYF.

This sequence joins TRBV6-1 and TRBJ2-1; TRBD1 matches 8 bases. The CDR3 runs 13 residues. The trim removed 7 bases at V and 12 bases at J, leaving 11 bases unmatched. CDR1 is MNHNS, CDR2 SASEGT, per germline. Written as DNA, the CDR3 is TGTGCCAGCACCCGGAACCGCGGGACAGGGCAGTTCTTC. Translating gives CASTRNRGTGQFF.

V usage is TRBV7-2 and J usage is TRBJ2-2; D is undetermined. Trimming pared 5 bases from V and 1 base from J, leaving 8 bases between. Per the germline V gene, CDR1 is SGHTA and CDR2 is FQGNSA. The CDR3 covers 14 residues. DNA of the CDR3: TGTGCCAGCAGCCTTAGCCGGAACACCGGGGAGCTGTTTTTT. This translates into CASSLSRNTGELFF.

For the CDR3, the DNA is TGTGCCACAGGACTAGCGGGAGCAGGAGAGACCCAGTACTTC. Translating gives CATGLAGAGETQYF. The rearrangement uses TRBV7-7 and TRBJ2-5; TRBD2 matches at 13 bases. The CDR3 consists of 14 residues. Germline V gene sequence: CDR1 SSHAT, CDR2 FNYEAQ (reference sequence). The V and J ends lost 10 bases and 4 bases, in that order; junction bases with no gene match: 6.